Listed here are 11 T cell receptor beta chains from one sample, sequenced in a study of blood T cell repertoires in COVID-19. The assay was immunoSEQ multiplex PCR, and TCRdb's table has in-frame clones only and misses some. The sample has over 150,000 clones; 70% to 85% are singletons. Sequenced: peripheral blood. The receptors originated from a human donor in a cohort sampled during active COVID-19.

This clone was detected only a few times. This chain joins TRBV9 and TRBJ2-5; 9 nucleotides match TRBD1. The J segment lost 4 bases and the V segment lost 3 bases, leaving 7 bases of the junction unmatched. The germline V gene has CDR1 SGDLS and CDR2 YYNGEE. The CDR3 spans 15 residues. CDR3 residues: CASSDPGTGLETQYF. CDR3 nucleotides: TGTGCCAGCAGCGATCCCGGGACAGGGCTAGAGACCCAGTACTTC. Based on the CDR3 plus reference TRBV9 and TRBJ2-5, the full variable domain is DSGVTQTPKHLITATGQRVTLRCSPRSGDLSVYWYQQSLDQGLQFLIQYYNGEERAKGNILERFSAQQFPDLHSELNLSSLELGDSALYFCASSDPGTGLETQYFGPGTRLLVL.

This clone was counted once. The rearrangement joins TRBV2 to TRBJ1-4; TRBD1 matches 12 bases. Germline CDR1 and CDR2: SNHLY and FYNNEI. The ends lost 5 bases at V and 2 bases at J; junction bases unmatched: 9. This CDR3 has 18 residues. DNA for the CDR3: TGTGCCAGCAGTACGGGACAGGGGGCCGGGGTGACTAATGAAAAACTGTTTTTT. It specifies CASSTGQGAGVTNEKLFF.

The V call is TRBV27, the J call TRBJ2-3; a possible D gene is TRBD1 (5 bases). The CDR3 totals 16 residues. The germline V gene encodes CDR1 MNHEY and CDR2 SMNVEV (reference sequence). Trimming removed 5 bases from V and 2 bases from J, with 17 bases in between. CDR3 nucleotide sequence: TGTGCCAGCAGTGGACGACAGACTGGCGCCACAGATACGCAGTATTTT. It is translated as CASSGRQTGATDTQYF.

For the CDR3, the DNA is TGCAGCGTAGCGGGGTCGGGAGCCTACGAGCAGTACTTC. It yields the protein CSVAGSGAYEQYF. This chain connects TRBV29-1 to TRBJ2-7, with 7 bases identical to TRBD2. The length of the CDR3 is 13 residues. V was clipped by 6 bases and J by 2 bases; unmatched bases: 7. From germline, CDR1 is SQVTM and CDR2 ANQGSEA.

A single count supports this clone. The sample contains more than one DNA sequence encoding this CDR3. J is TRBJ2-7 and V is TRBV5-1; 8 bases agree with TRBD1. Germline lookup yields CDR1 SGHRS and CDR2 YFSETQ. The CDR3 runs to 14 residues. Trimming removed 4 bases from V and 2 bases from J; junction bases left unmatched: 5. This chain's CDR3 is CASSPGQGAYEQYF. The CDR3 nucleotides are TGCGCCAGCAGCCCCGGACAGGGAGCCTACGAGCAGTACTTC.

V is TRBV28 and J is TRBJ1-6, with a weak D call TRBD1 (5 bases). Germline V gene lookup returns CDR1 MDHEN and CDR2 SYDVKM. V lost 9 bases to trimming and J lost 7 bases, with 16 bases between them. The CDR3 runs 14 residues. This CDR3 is CASMTDSWNSPLHF. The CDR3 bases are TGTGCCAGTATGACCGACAGCTGGAATTCACCCCTCCACTTT.

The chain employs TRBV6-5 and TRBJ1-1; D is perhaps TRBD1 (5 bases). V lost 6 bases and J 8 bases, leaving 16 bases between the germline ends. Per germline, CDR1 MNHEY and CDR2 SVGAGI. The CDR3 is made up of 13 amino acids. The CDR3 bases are TGTGCCAGCAGCTGGGGAATGGGGCTGGAAGCTTTCTTT. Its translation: CASSWGMGLEAFF.

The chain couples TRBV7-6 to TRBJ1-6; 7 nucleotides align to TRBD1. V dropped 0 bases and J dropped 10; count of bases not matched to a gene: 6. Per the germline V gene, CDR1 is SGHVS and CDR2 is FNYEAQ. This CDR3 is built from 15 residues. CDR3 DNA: TGTGCCAGCAGCTTAGCGCCAGGGGGTCAGTCACCCCTCCACTTT. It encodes CASSLAPGGQSPLHF.

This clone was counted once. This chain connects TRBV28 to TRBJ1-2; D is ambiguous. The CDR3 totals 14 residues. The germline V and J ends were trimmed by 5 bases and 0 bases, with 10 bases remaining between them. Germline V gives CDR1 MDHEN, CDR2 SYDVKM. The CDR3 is CASSLLGANYGYTF. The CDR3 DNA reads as TGTGCCAGCAGTCTTCTCGGGGCTAACTATGGCTACACCTTC.

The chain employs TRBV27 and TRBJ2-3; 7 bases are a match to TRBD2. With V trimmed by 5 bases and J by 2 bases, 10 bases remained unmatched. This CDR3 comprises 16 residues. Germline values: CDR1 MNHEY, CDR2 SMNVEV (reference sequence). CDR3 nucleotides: TGTGCCAGCAGTACTCCGGGAGGTTCCACCACAGATACGCAGTATTTT. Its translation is CASSTPGGSTTDTQYF.

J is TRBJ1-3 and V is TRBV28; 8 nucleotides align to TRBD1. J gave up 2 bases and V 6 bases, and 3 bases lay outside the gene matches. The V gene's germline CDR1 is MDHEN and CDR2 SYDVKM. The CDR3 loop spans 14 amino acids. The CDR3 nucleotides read TGTGCCAGCAGGACAGGGGAGCCTGGAAACACCATATATTTT. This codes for CASRTGEPGNTIYF.